This T cell receptor (beta chain) comes out of a study of shared clonotypes between healthy human individuals. The naive CD8 subset, CD45RO-negative cells positively selected for CCR7, excluded terminally differentiated effector memory CD45RA+ cells. Clones were read by immunoSEQ multiplex PCR, and TCRdb kept only the in-frame ones, dropping some. Of hundreds of thousands of clones in the sample, approximately 96% were seen once. The sequence was obtained from a woman aged 25 to 39 in good health. The sequenced sample consisted of naive CD8+ T cells sorted from blood.

This CDR3 is CASSGQGAGGVYGYTF. In nucleotides, the CDR3 is TGTGCCAGCAGCGGTCAAGGCGCGGGGGGAGTTTATGGCTACACCTTC. The chain combines TRBV9 with TRBJ1-2; perhaps TRBD1 as D (5 bases). Trimming stripped 3 bases from V and 5 bases from J, with 20 bases between. This CDR3 has 16 amino acids. The germline CDR1 and CDR2 sequences are SGDLS and YYNGEE.